The 20 T cell receptor beta chains below were found in one sample sequenced in a study of shared clonotypes between healthy human individuals. Method: immunoSEQ multiplex PCR; TCRdb's copy keeps in-frame clones and lacks some. The sample yields 2 million to 2.5 million clones, less than 95% seen once. Sequences were obtained from naive CD4+ T cells from PBMCs. Subset noted: CD45RA+ positively selected. The receptors shown here come from a man aged 18 to 30 in good health. Some clones in this sample may be carry-over from other donors' samples.

As regards this clone: The identical CDR3 is also encoded by other nucleotide sequences in the sample. The chain joins TRBV7-3 to TRBJ2-7, with 7 bases fitting TRBD2. The CDR3 is made up of 14 amino acids. CDR1 is SGHTA, CDR2 FQGTGA, per germline. V lost 5 bases, J lost 3 bases, and 7 bases stayed unmatched. CDR3 region: CASSPGGTSYEQYF. Here the CDR3 DNA reads TGTGCCAGCAGCCCCGGGGGGACCAGCTACGAGCAGTACTTC.

This clone turned up a few times. The chain couples TRBV2 to TRBJ1-2; TRBD1 might be the D (6 bases). Germline loops: CDR1 SNHLY, CDR2 FYNNEI. V shed 3 bases and J shed 8 bases, with 13 bases lying between them. This CDR3 contains 13 residues. The CDR3 loop reads CASSDGQTQGYTF. The CDR3 DNA sequence: TGTGCCAGCAGTGATGGACAGACCCAGGGCTACACCTTC.

The chain employs TRBV27 and TRBJ1-2; D remains unclear. CDR1 and CDR2 from the germline V gene are MNHEY and SMNVEV (reference sequence). Between the trimmed V and J ends, which lost 2 bases and 4 bases, there was a span of 11 bases. The length of the CDR3 is 14 residues. CDR3 sequence (DNA): TGTGCCAGCAGTTTAAAAGGCCCGCTCTATGGCTACACCTTC. The encoded protein is CASSLKGPLYGYTF.

Concerning this clone itself: At one end the junction does not follow the germline gene, possibly because of a read error. The V gene is TRBV20-1, the J gene TRBJ2-5, with 8 bases that match TRBD2. Germline CDR1 DFQATT, CDR2 SNEGSKA (reference sequence). The CDR3 covers 10 residues. CDR3 in amino acids: CSTSGETQYF. The CDR3 DNA follows: TGCAGTACTAGCGGAGAGACCCAGTACTTC.

In nucleotides, the CDR3 is TGTGCCAGCAGCCATGCCGGGAGGGGTTCGAACACTGAAGCTTTCTTT. Its protein is CASSHAGRGSNTEAFF. V gene TRBV4-2 combines with J gene TRBJ1-1; D might be TRBD1 (5 bases). V lost 3 bases, J lost 1 base, and 15 bases lay in between. Germline V gene data show CDR1 as LGHNA and CDR2 as YNFKEQ. This CDR3 comprises 16 residues.

This rearrangement joins TRBV7-6 to TRBJ2-5; D gene uncertain. The V gene's germline CDR1 is SGHVS and CDR2 FNYEAQ. The CDR3 runs 16 residues. V lost 5 bases and J 2 bases, leaving 18 bases between the germline ends. The CDR3 loop reads CASSTPPGRPQETQYF. As DNA, the CDR3 is TGTGCCAGCAGCACCCCCCCCGGGCGACCTCAAGAGACCCAGTACTTC.

The chain combines TRBV5-1 with TRBJ2-3; tentatively, D is TRBD2 (6 bases). This CDR3 region has 15 residues. Germline assignment: CDR1 SGHRS and CDR2 YFSETQ. V lost 0 bases and J lost 6, with 14 bases in between. CDR3 nucleotides: TGCGCCAGCAGCTTGGTACTTTCACGGGGGGATACGCAGTATTTT. Residues: CASSLVLSRGDTQYF.

V is TRBV6-5 and J is TRBJ1-6, with D maybe TRBD1 (6 bases). Germline-derived CDR1 and CDR2 are MNHEY and SVGAGI. The CDR3 runs 14 residues. V lost 7 bases, J lost 5 bases, and 12 bases lay in between. CDR3 sequence reads: CASKSDRDNSPLHF. The CDR3, as DNA: TGTGCCAGCAAATCGGACAGAGATAATTCACCCCTCCACTTT.

This sequence joins TRBV5-1 and TRBJ2-1; possible D gene TRBD1, 6 bases. V shed 4 bases and J shed 6 bases, with 17 bases lying between them. The CDR3 has 15 amino acids. Germline V CDR1 and CDR2: SGHRS, YFSETQ. CDR3 residues: CASSPSHGTLNEQFF. The DNA of the CDR3 is TGCGCCAGCAGCCCTTCTCACGGGACACTCAATGAGCAGTTCTTC.

The chain is built from TRBV2 and TRBJ1-6; D is unclear. Germline V gene sequence: CDR1 SNHLY, CDR2 FYNNEI. V gave up 7 bases and J gave up 7 bases, with 5 bases separating them. The CDR3 contains 11 residues. Here the CDR3 reads CASTTNSPLHF. The CDR3 DNA follows: TGTGCCAGCACCACAAATTCACCCCTCCACTTT.

The chain uses TRBV28 and TRBJ2-3; 9 bases align to TRBD1. Losses at the gene ends were 6 bases for V and 1 base for J; bases not matched to a gene: 26. Germline CDR1 reads MDHEN; CDR2 reads SYDVKM. The CDR3 has 22 amino acids. CDR3 loop: CASRQTGGWYGGPYRGTDTQYF. Here the CDR3 DNA reads TGTGCCAGCAGACAAACAGGGGGCTGGTATGGCGGGCCTTACAGGGGCACAGATACGCAGTATTTT.

This clone occurred once. The rearrangement uses TRBV6-5 and TRBJ2-7; 7 bases are shared with TRBD2. V lost 4 bases to trimming and J lost 2 bases; unmatched junction nucleotides: 8. Germline lookup yields CDR1 MNHEY and CDR2 SVGAGI. The CDR3 spans 15 residues. CDR3 coding DNA: TGTGCCAGCAGTTCGGAGTCACTAGCGACCTACGAGCAGTACTTC. Protein sequence: CASSSESLATYEQYF.

V and J are TRBV7-9 and TRBJ2-1, with 8 bases matching TRBD2. J was trimmed by 3 bases and V by 6 bases; bases with no gene match: 7. The germline V gene has CDR1 SEHNR and CDR2 FQNEAQ (reference sequence). The CDR3 is 15 residues long. Here the CDR3 reads CASSTTSGYYNEQFF. The CDR3, as DNA: TGTGCCAGCAGTACAACTAGCGGCTACTACAATGAGCAGTTCTTC.

CDR3 residues: CASSLGMDTSQPANTIYF. CDR3 nucleotides: TGCGCCAGCAGCTTGGGGATGGACACCTCCCAACCTGCGAACACCATATATTTT. The chain couples TRBV5-1 to TRBJ1-3; tentatively, D is TRBD1 (5 bases). The ends were cut back, 0 bases at V and 7 bases at J, with 23 bases in the middle. Germline V gene sequence: CDR1 SGHRS, CDR2 YFSETQ. There are 18 residues in the CDR3.

The chain joins TRBV29-1 to TRBJ2-3; 9 positions match TRBD2. CDR3 length equals 14 residues. CDR1 SQVTM and CDR2 ANQGSEA come from the germline V gene. V lost 5 bases and J lost 5; bases outside the gene matches: 8. CDR3: CSVLGSGRGDTQYF. The DNA of the CDR3 is TGCAGCGTTTTAGGTAGCGGGAGAGGAGATACGCAGTATTTT.

The chain carries TRBV6-5 and TRBJ1-1; TRBD1 matches at 7 bases. Trimming cost V 4 bases and J 0 bases; bases outside gene matches: 8. CDR1 MNHEY and CDR2 SVGAGI come from the germline V gene. This CDR3 has 16 residues. The CDR3 DNA is TGTGCCAGCAGTTCCGCCATGGGACAGATGAACACTGAAGCTTTCTTT. This sequence encodes CASSSAMGQMNTEAFF.

The chain carries TRBV28 and TRBJ2-7; 8 nucleotides match TRBD1. V lost 7 bases and J lost 3; bases outside the gene matches: 11. The CDR3 is made up of 15 amino acids. Germline CDR1 is MDHEN and CDR2 is SYDVKM. CDR3 residues: CASTLRDRPLYEQYF. In DNA form, the CDR3 reads TGTGCCAGCACTCTCAGGGACAGGCCTCTCTACGAGCAGTACTTC.

This clone was seen only once. The V call is TRBV6-6, the J call TRBJ1-4; weak D call: TRBD1 (5 bases). Trimming left V 6 bases short and J 7 bases short, with 15 bases between. This CDR3 is built from 14 residues. From germline, CDR1 is MNHNY and CDR2 SVGAGI (reference sequence). The CDR3 DNA sequence: TGTGCCAGCAGGATAACCGGGACTCTTGAAAAACTGTTTTTT. Protein: CASRITGTLEKLFF.

The gene calls are TRBV7-7 and TRBJ2-5, with no clear D. The germline gives CDR1 SSHAT, CDR2 FNYEAQ (reference sequence). The CDR3 length is 16 residues. Trimming took off 1 base at V and 5 bases at J, with 17 bases between the two ends. In nucleotides, the CDR3 is TGTGCCAGCAGCTTAGGGTACGGGCAGATCGGGGAGACCCAGTACTTC. As protein: CASSLGYGQIGETQYF.

The J gene is TRBJ1-1, the V gene TRBV7-2; maybe TRBD1 (5 bases). CDR1 is SGHTA, CDR2 FQGNSA, per germline. Trimming took 5 bases from V and 1 from J, leaving 14 bases between them. The CDR3 covers 15 residues. The chain's CDR3 is CASSPMGQGNTEAFF. DNA of the CDR3: TGTGCCAGCAGCCCAATGGGCCAGGGGAACACTGAAGCTTTCTTT.